The 26 T cell receptor beta chains below come from one sample, sequenced in a study of early T cells in non-severe SARS-CoV-2 infection. TCRdb used MiXCR to reprocess the 5' RACE reads, holding one entry per CDR3 protein. In the table there are around 77,000 distinct CDR3 sequences, more than 4% of which are singletons. The starting material was whole blood, obtained at baseline. The receptors were gathered from an adult who was a healthcare worker with PCR-confirmed SARS-CoV-2 infection or an uninfected control (not recorded which).

This clonotype has ten or more counts. CDR3 region: CASAQGLDEQFF. DNA of the CDR3: TGTGCCAGCGCCCAGGGCCTCGATGAGCAGTTCTTC. V and J are TRBV28 and TRBJ2-1; D is possibly TRBD1 (5 bases). Germline CDR1 MDHEN, CDR2 SYDVKM. Trimming removed 8 bases at V and 8 bases at J, with 13 bases between. This CDR3 has 12 amino acids.

This clonotype was seen repeatedly, ten times or more. The chain combines TRBV19 with TRBJ2-3; D is unclear. The V gene's germline CDR1 is LNHDA and CDR2 SQIVND (reference sequence). The CDR3 totals 13 residues. V was trimmed by 3 bases and J by 6 bases, leaving 10 bases between them. CDR3: CASSIKQLDTQYF. The CDR3 bases are TGTGCCAGTAGTATCAAGCAGTTGGATACGCAGTATTTT.

This clonotype was detected many times. The rearrangement uses TRBV18 and TRBJ2-7, with 9 positions matching TRBD1. V lost 3 bases and J lost 4; bases outside the gene matches: 7. The CDR3 covers 15 residues. Per germline, CDR1 KGHSH and CDR2 LQKENI. The CDR3 here is CASSPLRQGVYEQYF. In nucleotides, the CDR3 is TGTGCCAGCTCACCCTTGAGACAGGGGGTGTACGAGCAGTACTTC.

Only a few counts were recorded for this clonotype. The chain employs TRBV5-1 and TRBJ2-3, with TRBD2 matching 7 bases. Germline-derived CDR1 and CDR2 are SGHRS and YFSETQ. Unmatched junction bases numbered 5, after V lost 4 bases and J lost 0 bases. This CDR3 is built from 15 residues. CDR3 bases: TGCGCCAGCAGCCTCGGACTAGGCAGCACAGATACGCAGTATTTT. As protein: CASSLGLGSTDTQYF.

The chain couples TRBV7-6 to TRBJ2-1; tentative D call: TRBD1 (6 bases). Germline loops: CDR1 SGHVS, CDR2 FNYEAQ. The CDR3 covers 12 residues. Trimming cost V 4 bases and J 11 bases, with 12 bases left between them. CDR3 nucleotide sequence: TGTGCCAGCAGCTCCGGACAGAACCAGCAGTTCTTC. This translates into CASSSGQNQQFF.

A few counts support this clonotype. The V gene is TRBV7-2, the J gene TRBJ2-7, with D possibly being TRBD1 or TRBD2 (5 bases each). The V end lost 6 bases, the J end lost 3 bases, and 15 bases lay between the germline ends. The CDR3 sequence is 14 residues long. Germline loops: CDR1 SGHTA, CDR2 FQGNSA. CDR3 in amino acids: CASRSGTGFYEQYF. The DNA of the CDR3 is TGTGCCAGCAGGTCCGGGACGGGATTCTACGAGCAGTACTTC.

This clonotype occurred many times. The rearrangement joins TRBV7-7 to TRBJ2-1, with D maybe TRBD2 (5 bases). The CDR3 has 15 residues. V lost 1 base and J lost 8, with 15 bases in between. Per the germline V gene, CDR1 is SSHAT and CDR2 is FNYEAQ (reference sequence). Here the CDR3 DNA reads TGTGCCAGCAGCTTAGGCGTGACTACCGACGATGAGCAGTTCTTC. It encodes CASSLGVTTDDEQFF.

The V gene is TRBV18, the J gene TRBJ1-1, with D hard to call. Trimming cost V 2 bases and J 1 base, with 8 bases left between them. CDR1 KGHSH and CDR2 LQKENI come from the germline V gene. The CDR3 loop spans 14 amino acids. Written as DNA, the CDR3 is TGTGCCAGCTCACCAGCCAGTTCGAACACTGAAGCTTTCTTT. It codes for CASSPASSNTEAFF.

This clonotype was detected many times. The CDR3 nucleotides read TGTGCCACCAGTGATTTCCTGACAGGGAGGGTCACTGAAGCTTTCTTT. It specifies CATSDFLTGRVTEAFF. This chain links TRBV24-1 with TRBJ1-1; 7 bases agree with TRBD1. After removal of 1 base from V and 4 bases from J, the junction contained 8 bases not matched to a gene. Germline V CDR1 and CDR2: KGHDR, SFDVKD. The CDR3 is 16 amino acids.

This clonotype was detected ten times or more. The rearrangement links TRBV7-8 to TRBJ1-1, with D hard to call. Germline CDR1 is SGHVS and CDR2 is FQNEAQ. This CDR3 region has 15 residues. Trimming pared 2 bases from V and 3 bases from J, leaving 13 bases between. In DNA form, the CDR3 reads TGTGCCAGCAGCTTACCGGACGGCCCGGACACTGAAGCTTTCTTT. Its protein product is CASSLPDGPDTEAFF. The entire variable domain, with the rest obtained from reference TRBV7-8 and TRBJ1-1, is as follows: GAGVSQSPRYKVAKRGQDVALRCDPISGHVSLFWYQQALGQGPEFLTYFQNEAQLDKSGLPSDRFFAERPEGSVSTLKIQRTQQEDSAVYLCASSLPDGPDTEAFFGQGTRLTVV.

In its sample, this clonotype was seen many times. The chain has TRBV24-1 and TRBJ2-3; a possible D gene is TRBD1 (5 bases). Germline loops: CDR1 KGHDR, CDR2 SFDVKD. CDR3 length equals 15 residues. Trimming shortened V by 3 bases and J by 5 bases, and 14 bases separated the two germline ends. The CDR3: CATSDPEGAGDTQYF. Here the CDR3 DNA reads TGTGCCACCAGTGATCCCGAAGGGGCAGGAGATACGCAGTATTTT.

This clonotype was recorded many times. V gene TRBV14 combines with J gene TRBJ2-4; weak D call: TRBD2 (7 bases). CDR1 is SGHDN, CDR2 FVKESK, per germline. V lost 1 base, J lost 6 bases, and 13 bases lay in between. The CDR3 length is 15 residues. The CDR3: CASSQASGGGNIQYF. The CDR3 DNA reads as TGTGCCAGCAGCCAAGCTAGCGGAGGGGGAAACATTCAGTACTTC.

There are many counts of this clonotype. The chain links TRBV7-9 to TRBJ2-3; 9 bases are a match to TRBD2. V dropped 4 bases and J dropped 6; count of bases not matched to a gene: 5. Germline lookup yields CDR1 SEHNR and CDR2 FQNEAQ (reference sequence). This CDR3 is 14 amino acids long. CDR3 sequence (DNA): TGTGCCAGCAGCTCTAGCGGGACTCGGGATACGCAGTATTTT. Residues: CASSSSGTRDTQYF.

This clonotype was observed at least ten times. The V call is TRBV29-1, the J call TRBJ2-1; 10 positions match TRBD2. Germline CDR1 and CDR2: SQVTM and ANQGSEA. This CDR3 has 14 amino acids. With V trimmed by 2 bases and J by 3 bases, 1 base remained unmatched. In nucleotides, the CDR3 is TGCAGCGTTGAATGGACTAGCGGCTACAATGAGCAGTTCTTC. This codes for CSVEWTSGYNEQFF.

This clonotype was seen many times. The chain links TRBV20-1 to TRBJ2-2; D not resolved. Germline CDR1 and CDR2: DFQATT and SNEGSKA (reference sequence). V lost 0 bases and J 1 base, leaving 9 bases between the germline ends. The CDR3 runs to 15 residues. CDR3 protein: CSAREEDRNTGELFF. Here the CDR3 DNA reads TGCAGTGCTAGAGAAGAGGACCGGAACACCGGGGAGCTGTTTTTT.

This clonotype was recorded at least ten times. This chain connects TRBV20-1 to TRBJ2-4, with a tentative D call TRBD1 (6 bases). V gave up 6 bases and J gave up 0 bases, with 18 bases separating them. The CDR3 covers 16 residues. Germline CDR1 and CDR2: DFQATT and SNEGSKA (reference sequence). The CDR3 region has the DNA TGCAGTGCAGAGAGACAGGTCATCCTAGCCAAAAACATTCAGTACTTC. It translates to CSAERQVILAKNIQYF.

This sequence joins TRBV20-1 and TRBJ1-1, with D maybe TRBD1 (6 bases). This CDR3 has 13 amino acids. Germline loops: CDR1 DFQATT, CDR2 SNEGSKA (reference sequence). Trimming took off 6 bases at V and 0 bases at J, with 11 bases between the two ends. The CDR3 protein is CSATRQVNTEAFF. The DNA of the CDR3 is TGCAGTGCAACAAGACAGGTGAACACTGAAGCTTTCTTT.

This clonotype was observed a few times. This chain joins TRBV5-4 and TRBJ1-2; D might be TRBD1 (5 bases). Germline CDR1 reads SGHNT; CDR2 reads YYREEE (reference sequence). CDR3 length: 14 amino acids. V shed 5 bases and J shed 4 bases, with 15 bases lying between them. CDR3 protein: CASRSPTVSYGYTF. The DNA for the CDR3 is TGTGCCAGCAGGTCCCCGACAGTCTCCTATGGCTACACCTTC.

The genes are TRBV12-3 or TRBV12-4 and TRBJ1-1, with D possibly being TRBD1 (6 bases). Trimming shortened V by 6 bases and J by 5 bases, and 16 bases separated the two germline ends. This CDR3 is 14 amino acids long. CDR3 sequence (DNA): TGTGCCAGCAGCCTGACCTTGGACAGTACTGAAGCTTTCTTT. This codes for CASSLTLDSTEAFF.

The rearrangement uses TRBV18 and TRBJ1-1; D gene unclear. CDR3 size: 14 residues. The V gene's germline CDR1 is KGHSH and CDR2 LQKENI. V was pared by 0 bases and J by 6 bases, with 11 bases between. The CDR3 DNA follows: TGTGCCAGCTCACCACCGGGGAGGGTCCCTGAAGCTTTCTTT. The encoded protein is CASSPPGRVPEAFF.

This clonotype was seen a handful of times. This chain joins TRBV12-3 or TRBV12-4 and TRBJ1-1; no clear D. Trimming stripped 3 bases from V and 8 bases from J, with 19 bases between. The CDR3 contains 15 residues. DNA of the CDR3: TGTGCCAGCAGTTTCCGTATGGACGGGATTCTCGAAGCTTTCTTT. Amino acid sequence: CASSFRMDGILEAFF.

The chain is built from TRBV20-1 and TRBJ2-6; 7 bases map to TRBD1. J was trimmed by 0 bases and V by 1 base; bases with no gene match: 15. The CDR3 length is 20 residues. Germline V lookup: CDR1 DFQATT, CDR2 SNEGSKA (reference sequence). The CDR3 nucleotides read TGCAGTGCTAGAGCGTATATGACAGGGAAAGGGCGCTCTGGGGCCAACGTCCTGACTTTC. Translating gives CSARAYMTGKGRSGANVLTF.

This clonotype was counted ten times or more. V and J are TRBV3-1 and TRBJ2-7, with D perhaps TRBD2 (5 bases). Germline loops: CDR1 LGHDT, CDR2 YNNKEL (reference sequence). V lost 1 base, J lost 0 bases, and 10 bases lay in between. This CDR3 is 15 amino acids long. The CDR3 DNA reads TGTGCCAGCAGCCAAGGAGGGAGCAGCTCCTACGAGCAGTACTTC. Its translation: CASSQGGSSSYEQYF.

This clonotype occurred many times. This chain connects TRBV7-7 to TRBJ2-7; D gene ambiguous. The CDR3 consists of 13 residues. The V gene's germline CDR1 is SSHAT and CDR2 FNYEAQ (reference sequence). The V and J ends lost 3 bases and 5 bases respectively, with 11 bases between them. The chain's CDR3 is CASSFTLLDEQYF. CDR3 nucleotide sequence: TGTGCCAGCAGCTTCACCCTTCTGGACGAGCAGTACTTC.

The chain employs TRBV6-2 or TRBV6-3 and TRBJ2-7; 8 bases align to TRBD2. This CDR3 spans 14 amino acids. The V gene end was trimmed by 2 bases and the J gene end by 5 bases; junction bases not matched to a gene: 5. Germline V gene data show CDR1 as MNHEY and CDR2 as SVGEGT. In DNA form, the CDR3 reads TGTGCCAGCAGTTACGGGACTAGTATCCACGAGCAGTACTTC. It specifies CASSYGTSIHEQYF.

This clonotype was counted between two and nine times. V gene TRBV7-9 combines with J gene TRBJ2-7, with TRBD1 matching over 10 bases. The CDR3 length is 15 residues. The V gene's germline CDR1 is SEHNR and CDR2 FQNEAQ (reference sequence). V gave up 5 bases and J gave up 6 bases; unmatched junction bases: 10. CDR3 DNA sequence: TGTGCCAGCAGCCCCAGGGACAGGGGAGGGCTCGAGCAGTACTTC. Residues: CASSPRDRGGLEQYF.